Presented here are 24 T cell receptor beta chains from one specimen sequenced in a study of blood T cell repertoires in COVID-19. This table comes from immunoSEQ multiplex PCR, and its TCRdb copy is limited to in-frame clones, with some not included. This sample has some 140,000 clones, with more than 70% found just once. The sequenced sample was PBMCs or T cells enriched from blood (not recorded which). The receptor source for this set is a man in his forties with acute COVID-19.

This clone was recorded a few times. The chain uses TRBV5-1 and TRBJ1-6, with TRBD1 as a possible D gene (6 bases). The CDR3 covers 14 residues. V shed 4 bases and J shed 10 bases, with 15 bases lying between them. Germline loops: CDR1 SGHRS, CDR2 YFSETQ. CDR3 residues: CASSGDGQGSPLHF. DNA for the CDR3: TGCGCCAGCAGCGGGGATGGGCAGGGGTCACCCCTCCACTTT.

The chain employs TRBV19 and TRBJ1-4, with no clear D. The CDR3 is 13 residues long. Germline CDR1 is LNHDA and CDR2 is SQIVND (reference sequence). V was cut by 3 bases and J by 8 bases, with 10 bases left in between. CDR3: CASSMERMEKLFF. In DNA, the CDR3 is TGTGCCAGTAGTATGGAGAGGATGGAAAAACTGTTTTTT.

The chain employs TRBV5-1 and TRBJ2-1, with D unclear. This CDR3 region has 16 residues. The V end was cut by 0 bases, the J end by 3 bases, with 13 bases between. Germline V gene sequence: CDR1 SGHRS, CDR2 YFSETQ. This CDR3 reads CASSLEESQYYNEQFF. DNA of the CDR3: TGCGCCAGCAGCTTGGAGGAGTCGCAATACTACAATGAGCAGTTCTTC.

The J gene is TRBJ2-7, the V gene TRBV3-1 (or the pseudogene TRBV3-2); TRBD2 might be the D (5 bases). CDR1 and CDR2 (germline): LGHDT, YNNKEL (reference sequence). V dropped 4 bases and J dropped 2 bases, with 9 bases sitting between them. The CDR3 covers 13 residues. As DNA, the CDR3 is TGTGCCAGCAGCCCTGGGAGACCCTACGAGCAGTACTTC. Translating gives CASSPGRPYEQYF.

The rearrangement links TRBV6-5 to TRBJ1-5; D remains ambiguous. The germline V gene has CDR1 MNHEY and CDR2 SVGAGI. The CDR3 has 14 residues. V was shortened by 6 bases and J by 2 bases, with 11 bases between the two germline ends. CDR3 loop: CASRLGVGNQPQHF. The CDR3 nucleotides are TGTGCCAGCAGGCTCGGGGTAGGCAATCAGCCCCAGCATTTT.

This chain links TRBV10-3 with TRBJ1-2, with 9 nucleotides matching TRBD1. The CDR3 consists of 21 residues. Per germline, CDR1 ENHRY and CDR2 SYGVKD. V gave up 0 bases and J gave up 8 bases; unmatched junction bases: 25. CDR3 in amino acids: CAISESGVTGTGFRSMWGYTF. As DNA, the CDR3 is TGTGCCATCAGTGAGTCGGGAGTGACCGGGACAGGGTTTAGGTCTATGTGGGGCTACACCTTC.

The chain carries TRBV19 and TRBJ2-1, with a tentative D call TRBD1 (6 bases). CDR1 is LNHDA and CDR2 is SQIVND in the germline V gene (reference sequence). The CDR3 is 14 amino acids. Trimming pared 5 bases from V and 6 bases from J, leaving 14 bases between. The CDR3, as DNA: TGTGCCAGTAGTCCTCAGGGGTTGAGCAATGAGCAGTTCTTC. It yields the protein CASSPQGLSNEQFF. Based on the CDR3 plus reference TRBV19 and TRBJ2-1, the full variable domain is DGGITQSPKYLFRKEGQNVTLSCEQNLNHDAMYWYRQDPGQGLRLIYYSQIVNDFQKGDIAEGYSVSREKKESFPLTVTSAQKNPTAFYLCASSPQGLSNEQFFGPGTRLTVL.

This chain links TRBV7-2 with TRBJ2-3; the D gene is possibly TRBD2 (6 bases). Trimming removed 4 bases at V and 0 bases at J, with 11 bases between. The CDR3 has 15 amino acids. Germline V CDR1 and CDR2: SGHTA, FQGNSA. The CDR3 region is CASSSPSGSTDTQYF. Here the CDR3 DNA reads TGTGCCAGCAGCTCCCCCAGCGGGAGCACAGATACGCAGTATTTT.

This rearrangement joins TRBV15 to TRBJ1-6; D uncertain. Germline loops: CDR1 LNHNV, CDR2 YYDKDF (reference sequence). Trimming left V 0 bases short and J 10 bases short, with 10 bases between. This CDR3 contains 14 residues. Here the CDR3 DNA reads TGTGCCACCAGCAGAGATCAGAGCGGGTCACCCCTCCACTTT. Translating it yields CATSRDQSGSPLHF.

The V gene is TRBV7-8, the J gene TRBJ2-3, with 7 positions matching TRBD1. Germline lookup yields CDR1 SGHVS and CDR2 FQNEAQ. The CDR3 sequence is 16 residues long. V dropped 1 base and J dropped 3; count of bases not matched to a gene: 7. This CDR3 reads CASSLVTGKETDTQYF. CDR3 sequence (DNA): TGTGCCAGCAGCTTAGTGACAGGGAAGGAAACAGATACGCAGTATTTT. The variable domain in full, completed from reference TRBV7-8 and TRBJ2-3, reads GAGVSQSPRYKVAKRGQDVALRCDPISGHVSLFWYQQALGQGPEFLTYFQNEAQLDKSGLPSDRFFAERPEGSVSTLKIQRTQQEDSAVYLCASSLVTGKETDTQYFGPGTRLTVL.

The V gene is TRBV11-2, the J gene TRBJ2-1; TRBD1 might be the D (5 bases). V was cut by 6 bases and J by 3 bases, with 12 bases left in between. CDR1 is SGHAT, CDR2 FQNNGV, per germline. CDR3 size: 14 residues. CDR3 loop: CASSPTRDYNEQFF. CDR3 coding DNA: TGTGCCAGCAGTCCGACCAGGGACTACAATGAGCAGTTCTTC.

This clone occurred a few times. The chain joins TRBV19 to TRBJ1-5; 11 positions match TRBD1. Germline CDR1 LNHDA, CDR2 SQIVND (reference sequence). Trimming cost V 3 bases and J 9 bases; bases outside gene matches: 4. The CDR3 contains 14 residues. This CDR3 is CASSMGQGVSPQHF. CDR3 nucleotides: TGTGCCAGTAGTATGGGACAGGGGGTTTCGCCCCAGCATTTT.

CDR3 sequence: CAWEGGRAMFF. In nucleotides, the CDR3 is TGTGCCTGGGAAGGCGGGAGGGCGATGTTTTTT. The rearrangement joins TRBV30 to TRBJ2-2; 9 bases map to TRBD2. CDR1 is GTSNPN and CDR2 is SVGIG in the germline V gene (reference sequence). The CDR3 has 11 residues. V was clipped by 5 bases and J by 15 bases; unmatched bases: 7.

This rearrangement joins TRBV7-2 to TRBJ2-2; D gene uncertain. The CDR3 extends over 15 amino acids. V lost 5 bases and J lost 4, with 14 bases in between. CDR1 SGHTA and CDR2 FQGNSA come from the germline V gene. For the CDR3, the DNA is TGTGCCAGCAGCCTAGGACCACCGGGCACCGGGGAGCTGTTTTTT. Its protein product is CASSLGPPGTGELFF.

This clone has a handful of counts. The genes are TRBV3-1 (or the pseudogene TRBV3-2) and TRBJ2-1; no definite D call. Germline CDR1 and CDR2: LGHDT and YNNKEL (reference sequence). The V end was cut by 4 bases, the J end by 0 bases, with 13 bases between. The CDR3 extends over 16 amino acids. The CDR3 nucleotides are TGTGCCAGCAGCCTACTGTTCCTAAGCTCCTACAATGAGCAGTTCTTC. Residues: CASSLLFLSSYNEQFF.

The chain employs TRBV18 and TRBJ2-5, with 10 nucleotides matching TRBD1. The CDR3 spans 15 residues. Germline V gene data show CDR1 as KGHSH and CDR2 as LQKENI. Trimming at V came to 5 bases and at J to 4 bases, leaving 7 bases not matched to a gene. Here the CDR3 reads CASSTGTGARETQYF. As DNA, the CDR3 is TGTGCCAGCTCAACCGGGACAGGGGCCCGAGAGACCCAGTACTTC.

The V call is TRBV2, the J call TRBJ1-2; 9 bases agree with TRBD1. J lost 4 bases, V lost 11 bases, and 11 bases had no gene match. The germline CDR1 and CDR2 sequences are SNHLY and FYNNEI. The CDR3 length is 14 residues. The CDR3 bases are TGTGCCTCCTTAGAGGGACAGGGAGTCTATGGCTACACCTTC. Protein product: CASLEGQGVYGYTF.

The rearrangement links TRBV5-1 to TRBJ1-4; weak D call: TRBD1 (5 bases). The V end was cut by 4 bases, the J end by 5 bases, with 15 bases between. The CDR3 spans 15 residues. Per germline, CDR1 SGHRS and CDR2 YFSETQ. CDR3: CASSGDSLGNEKLFF. In nucleotides, the CDR3 is TGCGCCAGCAGCGGGGACTCTTTGGGAAATGAAAAACTGTTTTTT.

The table lists this clone with a count of one. The V and J genes are TRBV2 and TRBJ1-4; D is unclear. V lost 6 bases and J lost 3, with 8 bases in between. The length of the CDR3 is 13 residues. Per the germline V gene, CDR1 is SNHLY and CDR2 is FYNNEI. CDR3 loop: CASRIQANEKLFF. As DNA, the CDR3 is TGTGCCAGCAGGATTCAGGCTAATGAAAAACTGTTTTTT. The whole variable domain, filled in from reference TRBV2 and TRBJ1-4, reads EPEVTQTPSHQVTQMGQEVILRCVPISNHLYFYWYRQILGQKVEFLVSFYNNEISEKSEIFDDQFSVERPDGSNFTLKIRSTKLEDSAMYFCASRIQANEKLFFGSGTQLSVL.

The chain employs TRBV19 and TRBJ2-5; TRBD2 matches 9 bases. There are 14 residues in the CDR3. The trim removed 6 bases at V and 5 bases at J, leaving 7 bases unmatched. The germline gives CDR1 LNHDA, CDR2 SQIVND (reference sequence). This chain's CDR3 is CASRPTSGVETQYF. In nucleotides, the CDR3 is TGTGCCAGTAGGCCGACTAGCGGAGTGGAGACCCAGTACTTC.

The rearrangement uses TRBV9 and TRBJ2-7; the match to TRBD1 covers 11 bases. J lost 2 bases, V lost 3 bases, and 1 base had no gene match. The CDR3 covers 14 residues. The V gene's germline CDR1 is SGDLS and CDR2 YYNGEE. The CDR3 sequence: CASSGTGGAYEQYF. In nucleotides, the CDR3 is TGTGCCAGCAGCGGGACAGGGGGCGCCTACGAGCAGTACTTC. The whole variable domain, remainder taken from reference TRBV9 and TRBJ2-7, is DSGVTQTPKHLITATGQRVTLRCSPRSGDLSVYWYQQSLDQGLQFLIQYYNGEERAKGNILERFSAQQFPDLHSELNLSSLELGDSALYFCASSGTGGAYEQYFGPGTRLTVT.

V gene TRBV18 combines with J gene TRBJ1-4; 9 nucleotides line up with TRBD1. The length of the CDR3 is 14 residues. Germline V CDR1 and CDR2: KGHSH, LQKENI. V lost 2 bases to trimming and J lost 6 bases; unmatched junction nucleotides: 1. For the CDR3, the DNA is TGTGCCAGCTCACCAGACAGGGGGGATGAAAAACTGTTTTTT. It translates to CASSPDRGDEKLFF.

The chain has TRBV10-1 and TRBJ2-1; possibly TRBD1 for D (5 bases). V gave up 2 bases and J gave up 6 bases, with 8 bases separating them. This CDR3 region has 13 residues. Germline V gene lookup returns CDR1 WNHNN and CDR2 SYGVQD (reference sequence). CDR3 nucleotide sequence: TGCGCCAGCAGTGAGAGTGGGGCCAATGAGCAGTTCTTC. Translated, it gives CASSESGANEQFF.

The rearrangement joins TRBV6-5 to TRBJ2-2; possible D gene TRBD1, 6 bases. The CDR3 spans 16 residues. Germline V gene lookup returns CDR1 MNHEY and CDR2 SVGAGI. Trimming left V 1 base short and J 2 bases short, with 11 bases between. The CDR3 region is CASSYFWTANTGELFF. In DNA form, the CDR3 reads TGTGCCAGCAGTTACTTTTGGACAGCTAACACCGGGGAGCTGTTTTTT.